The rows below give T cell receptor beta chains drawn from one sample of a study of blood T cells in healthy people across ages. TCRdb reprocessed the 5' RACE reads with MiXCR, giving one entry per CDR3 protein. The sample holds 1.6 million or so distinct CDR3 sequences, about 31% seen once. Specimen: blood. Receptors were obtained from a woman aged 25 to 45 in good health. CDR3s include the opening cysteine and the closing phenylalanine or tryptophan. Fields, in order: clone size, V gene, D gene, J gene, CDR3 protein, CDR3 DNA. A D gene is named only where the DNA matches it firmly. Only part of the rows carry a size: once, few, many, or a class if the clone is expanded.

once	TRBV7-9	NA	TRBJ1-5	CASSLEDSGNQPQHF	TGTGCCAGCAGCTTAGAGGACAGCGGCAATCAGCCCCAGCATTTT
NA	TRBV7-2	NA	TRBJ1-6	CASSLMAGLAYNSPLHF	TGTGCCAGCAGCTTAATGGCAGGCCTTGCCTATAATTCACCCCTCCACTTT
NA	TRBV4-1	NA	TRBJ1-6	CASSQAGSGNSPLHF	TGCGCCAGCAGCCAAGCGGGTTCGGGCAATTCACCCCTCCACTTT
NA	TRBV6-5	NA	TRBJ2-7	CASSPGRQSYEQYF	TGTGCCAGCAGCCCGGGACGTCAGTCCTACGAGCAGTACTTC
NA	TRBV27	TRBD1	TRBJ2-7	CASGTGYYYEQYF	TGTGCCAGCGGGACAGGGTATTACTACGAGCAGTACTTC
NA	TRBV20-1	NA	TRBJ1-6	CSASQGESSPLHF	TGCAGTGCTAGCCAGGGAGAGAGTTCACCCCTCCACTTT
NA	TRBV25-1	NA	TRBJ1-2	CASSARTGFRYGYTF	TGTGCCAGCAGTGCCCGGACGGGGTTCCGCTATGGCTACACCTTC
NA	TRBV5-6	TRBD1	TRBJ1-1	CASEGRGRTEAFF	TGTGCCAGCGAAGGGAGGGGGCGAACTGAAGCTTTCTTT
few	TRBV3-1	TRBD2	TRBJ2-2	CASSQELAGAGGELFF	TGTGCCAGCAGCCAGGAACTAGCGGGAGCTGGCGGGGAGCTGTTTTTT
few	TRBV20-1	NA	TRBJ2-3	CSAPHRGTDTQYF	TGCAGTGCTCCACACAGAGGCACAGATACGCAGTATTTT
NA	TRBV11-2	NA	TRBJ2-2	CASTQTGTLNTGELFF	TGTGCCAGCACCCAGACGGGGACCCTGAACACCGGGGAGCTGTTTTTT
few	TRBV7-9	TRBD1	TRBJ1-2	CASNPPGQGFGYTF	TGTGCCAGCAACCCACCCGGACAGGGCTTCGGCTACACCTTC
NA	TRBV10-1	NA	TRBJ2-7	CASSDGGTRGYEQYF	TGCGCCAGCAGTGACGGCGGGACGCGCGGATACGAGCAGTACTTC
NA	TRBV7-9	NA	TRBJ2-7	CASSTRSTYEQYF	TGTGCCAGCAGCACCCGGAGTACCTACGAGCAGTACTTC
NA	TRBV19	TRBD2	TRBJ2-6	CASSPGGSRPSGANVLTF	TGTGCCAGTAGCCCGGGAGGGTCCCGACCCTCTGGGGCCAACGTCCTGACTTTC
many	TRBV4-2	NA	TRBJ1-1	CASSQERGSTEAFF	TGTGCCAGCAGCCAAGAGAGAGGTAGCACTGAAGCTTTCTTT
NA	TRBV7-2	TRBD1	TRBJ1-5	CASTDRASNQPQHF	TGTGCCAGCACCGACAGGGCTAGCAATCAGCCCCAGCATTTT
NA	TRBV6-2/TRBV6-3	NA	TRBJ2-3	CASSSRVSSSTDTQYF	TGTGCCAGCAGCTCCCGGGTCTCATCTAGCACAGATACGCAGTATTTT
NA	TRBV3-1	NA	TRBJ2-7	CASSQRTGKEQYF	TGTGCCAGCAGCCAGCGAACAGGGAAGGAGCAGTACTTC
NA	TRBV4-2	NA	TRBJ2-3	CAGNQGRATDTQYF	TGTGCCGGCAACCAAGGAAGGGCGACAGATACGCAGTATTTT
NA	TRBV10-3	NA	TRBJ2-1	CAISESSSPGNEQFF	TGTGCCATCAGTGAGTCGAGTTCCCCGGGGAATGAGCAGTTCTTC
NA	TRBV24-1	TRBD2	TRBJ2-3	CATSDSGLAVNTDTQYF	TGTGCCACCAGTGATTCCGGACTAGCGGTAAACACAGATACGCAGTATTTT
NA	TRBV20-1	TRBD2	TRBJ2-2	CSATGWRSGRDTGELFF	TGCAGTGCTACAGGGTGGAGAAGCGGGAGGGACACCGGGGAGCTGTTTTTT
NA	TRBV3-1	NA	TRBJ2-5	CASSPRGRGPETQYF	TGTGCCAGCAGCCCCCGTGGAAGGGGCCCAGAGACCCAGTACTTC
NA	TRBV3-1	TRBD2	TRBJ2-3	CASSRREHTDTQYF	TGTGCCAGCAGCCGGCGGGAGCATACAGATACGCAGTATTTT
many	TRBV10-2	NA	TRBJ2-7	CASSGAREQYF	TGCGCCAGCAGTGGTGCCAGGGAGCAGTACTTC
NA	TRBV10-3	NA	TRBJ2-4	CAISESGDGREQYF	TGTGCCATCAGTGAGTCGGGAGATGGACGAGAGCAGTACTTC
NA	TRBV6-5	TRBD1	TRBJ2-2	CASSYSTGEWTGELFF	TGTGCCAGCAGTTACTCGACAGGGGAGTGGACCGGGGAGCTGTTTTTT
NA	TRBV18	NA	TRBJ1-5	CASSPGVRTGGNQPQHF	TGTGCCAGCTCACCGGGCGTTCGCACGGGGGGCAATCAGCCCCAGCATTTT
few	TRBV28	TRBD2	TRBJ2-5	CASSSTWTSGRETQYF	TGTGCCAGCAGTTCAACTTGGACTAGCGGGAGAGAGACCCAGTACTTC
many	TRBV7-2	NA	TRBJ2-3	CASCKARWMDTQYF	TGTGCCAGCTGCAAGGCGCGCTGGATGGATACGCAGTATTTT
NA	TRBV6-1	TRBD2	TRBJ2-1	CASRKTSGSYNEQFF	TGTGCCAGCAGGAAGACTAGCGGGAGTTACAATGAGCAGTTCTTC
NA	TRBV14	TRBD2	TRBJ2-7	CASNQGSGSPYYEQYF	TGTGCCAGCAACCAGGGTAGCGGGAGTCCCTACTACGAGCAGTACTTC
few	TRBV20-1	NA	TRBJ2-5	CSARGTRQETQYF	TGCAGTGCTAGAGGGACTCGCCAAGAGACCCAGTACTTC
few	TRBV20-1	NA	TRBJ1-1	CSARDQGGKTEAFF	TGCAGTGCTAGAGATCAGGGCGGAAAAACTGAAGCTTTCTTT
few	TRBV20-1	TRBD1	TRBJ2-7	CSAFIPGTGTYEQYF	TGCAGTGCTTTTATTCCCGGGACAGGGACATACGAGCAGTACTTC
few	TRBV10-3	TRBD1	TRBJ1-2	CASDRQGDYGYTF	TGTGCCAGTGATCGACAGGGTGACTATGGCTACACCTTC
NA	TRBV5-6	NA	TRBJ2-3	CASSWGSLVTDTQYF	TGTGCCAGCAGCTGGGGAAGTTTAGTCACAGATACGCAGTATTTT
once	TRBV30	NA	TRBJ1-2	CAWSGPLERDGYTF	TGTGCCTGGAGTGGCCCCTTGGAAAGAGATGGCTACACCTTC
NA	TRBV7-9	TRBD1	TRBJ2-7	CASRGASDRGYEQYF	TGTGCCAGCAGAGGGGCGTCGGACAGGGGTTACGAGCAGTACTTC
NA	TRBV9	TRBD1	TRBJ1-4	CASSGGTGSEKLFF	TGTGCCAGCAGCGGGGGGACAGGGTCTGAAAAACTGTTTTTT
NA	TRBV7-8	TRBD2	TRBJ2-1	CASSLPSGSYLDEQFF	TGTGCCAGCAGCCTACCTAGCGGGAGTTATCTGGATGAGCAGTTCTTC
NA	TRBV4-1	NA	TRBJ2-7	CASSQAPDTDGEQYF	TGCGCCAGCAGCCAAGCCCCGGACACTGATGGGGAGCAGTACTTC
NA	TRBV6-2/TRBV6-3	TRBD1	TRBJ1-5	CASSNTGGNQPQHF	TGTGCCAGCAGCAATACAGGGGGAAACCAGCCCCAGCATTTT
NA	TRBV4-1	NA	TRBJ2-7	CASSQPVGGRWRGYEQYF	TGCGCCAGCAGCCAACCGGTGGGGGGGCGGTGGAGGGGCTACGAGCAGTACTTC
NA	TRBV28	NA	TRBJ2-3	CASSLGHKQSTDTQYF	TGTGCCAGCAGTTTAGGGCACAAACAGAGCACAGATACGCAGTATTTT
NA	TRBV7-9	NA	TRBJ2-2	CASSLSPGTADAGELFF	TGTGCCAGCAGCTTAAGCCCCGGGACTGCCGACGCCGGGGAGCTGTTTTTT
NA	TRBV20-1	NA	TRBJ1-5	CSASDHKKGASNQPQHF	TGCAGTGCTAGCGACCACAAAAAAGGGGCTAGCAATCAGCCCCAGCATTTT
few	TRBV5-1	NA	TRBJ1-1	CAIRREEDTEAFF	TGCGCCATCCGAAGGGAAGAAGACACTGAAGCTTTCTTT
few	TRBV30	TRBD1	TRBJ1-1	CAWSSKGALVDTEAFF	TGTGCCTGGAGTTCTAAGGGGGCGTTGGTAGATACTGAAGCTTTCTTT
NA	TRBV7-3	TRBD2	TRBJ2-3	CASSLASSGRADTQYF	TGTGCCAGCAGCTTAGCTTCTAGCGGGAGGGCTGATACGCAGTATTTT
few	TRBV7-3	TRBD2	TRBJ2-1	CASSSHSSGPYNEQFF	TGTGCCAGCAGCTCCCATTCTAGCGGTCCCTACAATGAGCAGTTCTTC
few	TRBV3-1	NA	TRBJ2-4	CASSHRTIAKNIQYF	TGTGCCAGCAGCCATCGGACGATAGCCAAAAACATTCAGTACTTC
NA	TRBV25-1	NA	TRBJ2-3	CASSEGGQTTDTQYF	TGTGCCAGCAGTGAAGGCGGGCAGACCACAGATACGCAGTATTTT